The TCR beta chain under discussion was sequenced for a study of blood T cells in healthy people across ages (dated by TCRdb to 2014 to 2015). Looking at the study overall: In model experiments, roughly one uniquely barcoded TCR beta cDNA molecule per two T cells was captured by template switching. The donors were divided into four age groups: young (average approximately 16 years), middle-aged (about 41), aged (approximately 62) and long-lived (about 84). Using deep sequencing normalized with unique cDNA molecular identifiers, the study measured how TCR beta repertoire diversity changes with age. Using the same blood draw, the study looked at two additional independent replicas of 1 million unique cDNA reads for two donors, one aged 18 to 29 and the other aged 80 or older. To avoid experimental bias, donors of different ages were spread randomly across the sequencing lanes. The research as a whole found: Because donor CMV infection status was unknown, age-related changes in expanded clonotypes were potentially confounded. Compared with the aged group, more naive CD4+ T cells, fewer expanded clones and increased TCR diversity were shown by the long-lived group, suggesting age selection. A strong correlation was found between observed TCR beta diversity and the percentage of naive T cells measured by flow cytometry. Bulk unsorted PBMC profiling prevented conclusive comparison of naive and antigen-experienced compartments. Estimates of total diversity based on one million sequenced T cells were regarded as lower bounds and as underestimates. As age increased, observed TCR beta diversity per million T cells dropped in a roughly linear way, and a significant reduction was already evident by age around 41.

Donors were approximately 42 systemically healthy Caucasian individuals from Russia aged roughly 6 to 90 years. Around 9.7 milliliters of peripheral blood were collected from each donor into EDTA-treated Vacutainer tubes. Ficoll-Paque density-gradient centrifugation was used to isolate PBMCs, with at least 7 million per sample. Total RNA, at least 5 micrograms per sample, was extracted from PBMCs with Trizol reagent. The percentages of naive CD45RAhigh/CD27high T cells were determined by flow cytometry on a PBMC aliquot from every donor. Sequences SGHTA (CDR1) and FQGTGA (CDR2) are obtained from the germline V gene. Spanning cysteine to phenylalanine, the CDR3 consists of 15 amino acids. Only the CDR3 DNA is retained, 45 bases long and in frame from the first base. For this chain, trimming is 1 base at the V end and 4 bases at the J end, and the number of junction bases without a gene match is 3.

Library preparation was by 5' RACE. This sample was sequenced with an Illumina HiSeq 2500. A second roughly 6 to 12 cycle PCR used a sample-barcoded 5' primer and a J-beta primer mix. A template-switch 5' adaptor carrying 12 random nucleotides introduced a unique molecular identifier onto each TCR beta cDNA molecule. Each sample yielded at least 3 million CDR3-containing paired-end reads. All of the RNA was converted into first-strand cDNA using the Mint cDNA synthesis kit, with a TRBC-specific oligonucleotide serving as the primer. Following uracil-DNA glycosylase treatment, all cDNA underwent a first 18-cycle PCR with the universal primers M1SS and BC2_uni_R. Under the source paper's analysis protocol: For normalization, 1 million high-quality reads were randomly selected from each sample, with every read carrying a distinct molecular identifier. Reads with shared molecular identifiers were discarded instead of being binned into consensus sequences. MiTCR, set to a Q25 quality threshold and the strictest error-elimination algorithm, was used for CDR3 identification, clonotype clustering and error correction. A nonparametric unseen species model with Euler transformation was used to estimate lower-bound total TCR beta diversity. TCRdb trimmed public reads at Q25 via fastp, called clones via MiXCR and kept in-frame beta chains. Under each unique CDR3 protein, matching rows form one entry showing the most common genes and DNA. These V and J calls derive from TCRdb rather than the authors' analysis. A total of 850,000 to 1,000,000 distinct CDR3 sequences appear in this sample, about 51% of them only once. Jointly, the top ten make up 20% to 25% of the sample.

This clonotype was found once. This receptor's antigen is unknown. No per-base quality is available; no much larger clone lies one base away. Sequenced sample: blood. The TCR originated in a woman aged 55 to 70 in good health. Recombination linked TRBV7-3 to TRBJ2-3, with 9 bases aligning to TRBD2. The CDR3 region reads CASSLKAGGPDTQYF. The DNA reads TGTGCCAGCAGCTTAAAGGCGGGAGGGCCAGATACGCAGTATTTT.